This TCR beta chain was sequenced during a study of OX40 agonist ivuxolimab in advanced cancers. Study information: Patients with hepatocellular carcinoma, melanoma, renal cell or head and neck cancer made up the dose-escalation patients. Partial responses were achieved by three patients, of whom one had hepatocellular carcinoma and two had cutaneous melanoma.

The protocol was immunoSEQ multiplex PCR, while the TCRdb copy is restricted to in-frame clones and leaves out a portion. The sample contains more than 65,000 clones, around 83% of which appear only once. Points from the study as a whole: Among the least clonally expanded were partial responders at 0.1-3.0 mg/kg.

Of note for this clone: Its antigen is unknown.

In germline, CDR1 is MNHNS, CDR2 SASEGT. The CDR3 consists of 13 residues. V was pared by 6 bases and J by 4 bases, with 10 bases between. The chain couples TRBV6-1 to TRBJ2-1; the D gene could be TRBD1 or TRBD2 (5 bases each). The receptor comes from an adult with an advanced solid tumor such as melanoma, head and neck, liver or kidney cancer. The sample here was CD4+ or CD8+ T cells sorted from blood, taken in a trial of the OX40 agonist ivuxolimab. CDR3 region: CASRWGSYNEQFF. CDR3 DNA: TGTGCCAGCAGGTGGGGGTCGTACAATGAGCAGTTCTTC.